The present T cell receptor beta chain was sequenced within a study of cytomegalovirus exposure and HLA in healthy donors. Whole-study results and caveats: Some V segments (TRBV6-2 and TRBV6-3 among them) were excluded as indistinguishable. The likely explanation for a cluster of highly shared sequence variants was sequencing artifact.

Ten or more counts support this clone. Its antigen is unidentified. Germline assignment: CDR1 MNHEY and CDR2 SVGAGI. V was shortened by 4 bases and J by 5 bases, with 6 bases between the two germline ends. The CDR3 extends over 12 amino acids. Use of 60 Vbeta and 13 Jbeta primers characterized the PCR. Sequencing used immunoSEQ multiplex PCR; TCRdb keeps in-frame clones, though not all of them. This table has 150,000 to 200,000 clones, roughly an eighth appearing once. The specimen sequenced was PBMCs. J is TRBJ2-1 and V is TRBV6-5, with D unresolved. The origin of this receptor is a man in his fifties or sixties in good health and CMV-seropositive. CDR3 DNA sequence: TGTGCCAGCAGTTCGCTAAACAATGAGCAGTTCTTC. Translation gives CASSSLNNEQFF.